The 23 T cell receptor delta chains below were found in one sample sequenced in a study of delta chains in infants with herpesvirus infections. PBMC RNA was reverse transcribed using gamma-chain- and delta-chain-specific primers. TCRdb reprocessed the RT-PCR reads using CATT. The sample lists 450 to 550 delta-chain clones, roughly 50% occurring once. The specimen was peripheral blood, collected at time point 3 of longitudinal follow-up. Source of these receptors: a human donor who was a Ugandan infant, either HIV-exposed or HIV-unexposed (not recorded which).

Regarding this clone: A read error is likely here: a far larger clone is one base away. The V and J genes are TRDV1 and TRDJ1, with 10 bases aligning to TRDD3. Germline trimming cut 0 bases from V and 0 bases from J; bases unmatched to any gene: 28. The CDR3 runs to 25 residues. The germline CDR1 and CDR2 sequences are TSWWSYY and QGS. CDR3 residues: CALGELVSPLLVLGDSISHTDKLIF. The DNA of the CDR3 is TGTGCTCTTGGGGAACTAGTATCCCCCCTACTGGTACTGGGGGATTCAATATCGCACACCGATAAACTCATCTTT.

In this sample, this clone is hyperexpanded. The sample carries other DNA sequences with the same CDR3. The chain recombines TRDV3 with TRDJ1, with 13 bases identical to TRDD3. J was trimmed by 0 bases and V by 3 bases; bases with no gene match: 16. This CDR3 has 19 residues. Per the germline V gene, CDR1 is TVYSNPD and CDR2 is GDNSRS (reference sequence). CDR3 bases: TGTGCCTTAATTCCTAACTGGGGGATACGGCCCCTGTACACCGATAAACTCATCTTT. It yields the protein CALIPNWGIRPLYTDKLIF.

This clone is medium-sized (0.01 to 0.1%) in the sample. The rearrangement uses TRDV2 and TRDJ3, with 10 bases aligning to TRDD3. Germline-derived CDR1 and CDR2 are GEAIGNYY and EKD. The CDR3 is made up of 19 amino acids. Losses at the gene ends were 3 bases for V and 2 bases for J; bases not matched to a gene: 9. The CDR3 region is CACDPTPLGDTWDTRQMFF. As DNA, the CDR3 is TGTGCCTGTGACCCCACTCCCCTGGGGGATACCTGGGACACCCGACAGATGTTTTTC.

Turning to this clone: The protein that TCRdb holds for this DNA derives from a much larger clone and differs from the translated DNA at residue 15, which likely indicates a read error; the protein shown here is translated from the DNA. This chain joins TRDV1 and TRDJ1; D not certain. Germline CDR1 reads TSWWSYY; CDR2 reads QGS. The CDR3 runs to 18 residues. CDR3 nucleotides: TGTGCTCTTGGGGAATTACGTGAGGGCCCCCGTAGGACCGATAGACTCATCTTT. It is translated as CALGELREGPRRTDRLIF.

This clone has just a few counts. This is likely an artifact of a read error, given a far larger clone one base away. Other nucleotide sequences in the sample specify the same CDR3. The chain employs TRDV2 and TRDJ3, with D tentatively TRDD3 (6 bases). V shed 0 bases and J shed 0 bases, with 11 bases lying between them. The CDR3 covers 18 residues. Per germline, CDR1 GEAIGNYY and CDR2 EKD. The CDR3 DNA reads as TGTGCCTGTGACACCGCCGGGGGAAGCTCCTGGGACACCCGACAGATGTTTTTC. Translated, it gives CACDTAGGSSWDTRQMFF.

A remark on this clone: This likely stems from a read error, as it lies one base from a far larger clone. V is TRDV2 and J is TRDJ1; D not certain. Germline CDR1 and CDR2: GEAIGNYY and EKD. The CDR3 runs 16 residues. The V and J ends lost 0 bases and 0 bases respectively, with 13 bases between them. The CDR3 region is CACDTAGGPHTDKLIF. The DNA of the CDR3 is TGTGCCTGTGACACCGCTGGTGGACCCCACACCGATAAACTCATCTTT.

A note on this clone: A far larger clone differs by one base, so this is likely a read error. This rearrangement joins TRDV2 to TRDJ1; 8 nucleotides line up with TRDD3. Looked up from germline, CDR1 is GEAIGNYY and CDR2 is EKD. CDR3 length: 21 amino acids. V gave up 3 bases and J gave up 0 bases; unmatched junction bases: 23. The CDR3 bases are TGTGCCTGTGACCCCTCCAACCATCCTCTACTGGGGGCCGCGTACACCGATAAACTCATCTTT. Translated: CACDPSNHPLLGAAYTDKLIF.

With regard to this clone: A read error is likely here: a far larger clone is one base away. Other DNA sequences from this sample encode an identical CDR3 as well. The chain couples TRDV2 to TRDJ3, with D hard to call. CDR3 size: 15 residues. Germline V CDR1 and CDR2: GEAIGNYY, EKD. CDR3 amino acids: CACGEGSWDTRQMFF. The CDR3 bases are TGTGCTTGTGGTGAGGGTTCCTGGGACACCCGACAGATGTTTTTC.

In this sample, this clone is medium-sized. The chain recombines TRDV2 with TRDJ3; 9 bases align to TRDD3. Germline CDR1 is GEAIGNYY and CDR2 is EKD. V shed 2 bases and J 1 base; nucleotides not matched to a gene: 11. The CDR3 contains 20 residues. The CDR3 here is CACDKLGDLKLSWDTRQMFF. The DNA for the CDR3 is TGTGCCTGTGACAAGCTGGGGGATTTAAAACTTTCCTGGGACACCCGACAGATGTTTTTC.

This clone is deemed hyperexpanded (1% or more). This chain uses TRDV2 with TRDJ3, with 8 bases identical to TRDD3. The CDR3 is 20 amino acids. CDR1 is GEAIGNYY and CDR2 is EKD in the germline V gene. V shed 0 bases and J 0 bases; nucleotides not matched to a gene: 9. CDR3 nucleotides: TGTGCCTGTGACACCGTGGGGACTGGGGGTCGCTCCTGGGACACCCGACAGATGTTTTTC. It specifies CACDTVGTGGRSWDTRQMFF.

This clone showed up just a few times. Only one base separates this from a far larger clonotype, so it likely reflects a read error. Other DNA sequences of this sample code for an identical CDR3. The chain uses TRDV1 and TRDJ1; TRDD3 matches at 9 bases. V dropped 2 bases and J dropped 0; count of bases not matched to a gene: 10. Germline V gives CDR1 TSWWSYY, CDR2 QGS. This CDR3 is built from 18 residues. The CDR3 spells CALGETSWGIGNTDKLIF. As DNA, the CDR3 is TGTGCTCTTGGGGAAACATCCTGGGGGATCGGTAACACCGATAAACTCATCTTT.

In nucleotides, the CDR3 is TGTGCCACCGCCTCTGTACTGGGGCCCCTGTACACCGATAAACTCATCTTT. It yields the protein CATASVLGPLYTDKLIF. No call was made for the V gene; the J gene is TRDJ1; TRDD3, the table's D call, lacks a check against the DNA. The CDR3 is 17 amino acids.

This clone is termed medium-sized. The rearrangement joins TRDV2 to TRDJ1; 10 positions agree with TRDD3. The germline V gene encodes CDR1 GEAIGNYY and CDR2 EKD. V shed 0 bases and J 0 bases; nucleotides not matched to a gene: 24. This CDR3 has 23 residues. As DNA, the CDR3 is TGTGCCTGTGACACCGCAATGATTCCTGGGGGATATGTGGGCCCAATGTACACCGATAAACTCATCTTT. Its translation is CACDTAMIPGGYVGPMYTDKLIF.

Turning to this clone: A far larger clone is a single base away, which makes a read error likely. The same CDR3 arises from other DNA sequences in this sample as well. The chain employs TRDV3 and TRDJ1; TRDD3 matches at 13 bases. CDR1 is TVYSNPD and CDR2 is GDNSRS in the germline V gene (reference sequence). This CDR3 spans 19 amino acids. V dropped 3 bases and J dropped 2; count of bases not matched to a gene: 18. This CDR3 is CALIPNWGIRPLYTDKLIF. The CDR3 bases are TGTGCCTTAATTCCTAACTGGGGGATACGGCCCCTGTATACCGATAAACTCATCTTT.

This clone has a handful of counts. This likely reflects a read error, since a far larger clone is one base away. The V call is TRDV2, the J call TRDJ3, with D perhaps TRDD3 (5 bases). This CDR3 comprises 21 residues. V dropped 1 base and J dropped 2 bases, with 23 bases sitting between them. CDR1 GEAIGNYY and CDR2 EKD come from the germline V gene. In nucleotides, the CDR3 is TGTGCCTGTGACACGCCCGTCTGGGAGTCCAGGGACACCTGGGACACCCGACAGATGTTTTTC. It translates to CACDTPVWESRDTWDTRQMFF.

On this clone: The protein TCRdb lists belongs to a much larger clone and differs from this DNA's translation at residue 6, which points to a read error; the protein shown is made from the DNA. The V and J genes are TRDV2 and TRDJ1, with TRDD3 identical over 8 bases. Germline CDR1 is GEAIGNYY and CDR2 is EKD. The CDR3 is made up of 15 amino acids. J lost 4 bases, V lost 0 bases, and 6 bases had no gene match. The CDR3 region is CACDTGGIGGDKLIF. CDR3 nucleotides: TGTGCCTGTGACACCGGGGGGATAGGAGGCGATAAACTCATCTTT.

This clone is termed large (0.1 to 1%). The chain couples TRDV1 to TRDJ1; TRDD3 aligns across 11 bases. V was clipped by 2 bases and J by 2 bases; unmatched bases: 22. CDR1 and CDR2 (germline): TSWWSYY, QGS. The CDR3 covers 22 residues. CDR3 residues: CALGEAGFLPSNWGINTDKLIF. The CDR3 coding sequence is TGTGCTCTTGGGGAAGCGGGGTTCCTTCCTTCGAACTGGGGGATAAATACCGATAAACTCATCTTT.

This clone turned up a few times. One base separates it from a far larger clone, so it is likely a read error. J is TRDJ1 and V is TRDV1, with D possibly matching TRDD3 (5 bases). Trimming removed 6 bases at V and 0 bases at J, with 29 bases between. This CDR3 has 20 residues. In germline, CDR1 is TSWWSYY, CDR2 QGS. This CDR3 is CALGLRPPPGPGRYTDKLIF. CDR3 DNA sequence: TGTGCTCTTGGCCTCAGGCCACCCCCTGGGCCGGGCCGGTACACCGATAAACTCATCTTT.

This clone counts as large (0.1 to 1%). The J gene is TRDJ1, the V gene TRDV1, with TRDD3 identical over 8 bases. Germline V gene sequence: CDR1 TSWWSYY, CDR2 QGS. With V trimmed by 5 bases and J by 3 bases, 29 bases remained unmatched. This CDR3 comprises 22 residues. The CDR3 loop is CALGKRGAGGLQKEGIPDKLIF. In nucleotides, the CDR3 is TGTGCTCTTGGGAAGAGAGGGGCGGGAGGACTCCAGAAAGAGGGGATACCCGATAAACTCATCTTT.

On this clone: Given a far larger clone just one base away, this is likely a sequencing read error. The rearrangement uses TRDV2 and TRDJ1; a weak D match, TRDD3 (6 bases). Per germline, CDR1 GEAIGNYY and CDR2 EKD. With 4 bases removed from V and 0 bases from J, the gap between germline ends came to 17 bases. The CDR3 has 16 residues. The CDR3 region is CACDPNGGTDTDKLIF. The CDR3 bases are TGTGCCTGTGATCCTAACGGGGGGACTGACACCGATAAACTCATCTTT.

Remarks on this clone: A far larger clone is off by one base, so a read error is likely. This chain connects TRDV1 to TRDJ1; 13 bases are a match to TRDD3. The V gene's germline CDR1 is TSWWSYY and CDR2 QGS. The CDR3 has 26 residues. V was pared by 2 bases and J by 2 bases, with 32 bases of the junction left unmatched. CDR3 loop: CALGERVPVFPMLDWGIRILTDKLIF. The DNA for the CDR3 is TGTGCTCTTGGGGAAAGGGTCCCGGTTTTTCCTATGCTAGACTGGGGGATACGCATTTTAACCGATAAACTCATCTTT.

This clone is termed large. The V and J genes are TRDV2 and TRDJ1; TRDD3 matches 13 bases. With V trimmed by 4 bases and J by 0 bases, 13 bases remained unmatched. CDR3 size: 19 residues. The V gene's germline CDR1 is GEAIGNYY and CDR2 EKD. CDR3 DNA: TGTGCCTGTGATCAACTGGGCCAGACTGGGGGATACGACACCGATAAACTCATCTTT. It specifies CACDQLGQTGGYDTDKLIF.

Concerning this clone: A single base is all that separates this from a far larger clone, so a read error is likely. The chain combines TRDV1 with TRDJ1; 11 bases agree with TRDD3. J was trimmed by 2 bases and V by 5 bases; bases with no gene match: 25. From germline, CDR1 is TSWWSYY and CDR2 QGS. This CDR3 has 22 amino acids. The chain's CDR3 is CALGQAGFLPSNWGINTDKLIF. CDR3 DNA: TGTGCTCTTGGGCAAGCGGGGTTCCTTCCTTCGAACTGGGGGATAAATACCGATAAACTCATCTTT.